This T cell receptor (beta chain) originates from a study of CD8 T cell repertoires and HIV-1 epitope variants. Whole-study context: Controls included no peptide, Ebola AY9 epitope, and a CMV, EBV, flu pool. 1M T cells were kept uncultured as a baseline.

Sequencing used immunoSEQ multiplex PCR; TCRdb keeps in-frame clones, though not all of them. Of approximately 5,000 clones listed, about 67% are singletons. With respect to this clone: Its antigen remains unidentified.

The V gene's germline CDR1 is MDHEN and CDR2 SYDVKM. Trimming left V 6 bases short and J 1 base short, with 6 bases between. The CDR3 totals 13 residues. Material for sequencing was cultured CD8+ T cells derived from PBMCs. J is TRBJ2-2 and V is TRBV28; no reliable D call. The TCR comes from a male donor with HIV. CDR3 in DNA: TGTGCCAGCAGGGCGGAGAACACCGGGGAGCTGTTTTTT. Its translation: CASRAENTGELFF.